A selection of T cell receptor beta chains follows, all from one sample in a study of T cell repertoires in cytomegalovirus infection. One entry per CDR3 protein, called by TCRdb with MiXCR from the reads. Found here are hundreds of thousands of distinct CDR3 sequences, less than 25% of them singletons; the top ten hold 6.5% to 10%. The sequencing sample was made of CD8+ T cells from PBMCs. These TCRs come from a human donor in good health (CMV status not recorded). Some clones in this sample may be carry-over from other donors' samples. The CDR3 runs from the conserved cysteine through the conserved F or W.

j_call,v_call,cdr3_aa
TRBJ2-1,TRBV7-2,CASIPTSGGAYEQFF
TRBJ2-1,TRBV29-1,CSVEDPGQSSYNEQFF
TRBJ2-3,TRBV5-1,CASGTSGGQRYF
TRBJ2-7,TRBV6-4,CASSEVGGTYEQYF
TRBJ2-2,TRBV20-1,CSARTPVEDRLAGELFF
TRBJ2-5,TRBV6-2/TRBV6-3,CASKSLLLESQETQYF
TRBJ2-1,TRBV20-1,CSARQGTYNEQFF
TRBJ2-7,TRBV7-8,CASSTSFNEQYF
TRBJ2-1,TRBV28,CASSPTPSSYNEQFF
TRBJ1-2,TRBV12-3/TRBV12-4,CASSFSYGYTF
TRBJ1-2,TRBV27,CASSLLGQNHGYTF
TRBJ2-5,TRBV7-9,CASSIGLTTGRQETQYF
TRBJ1-5,TRBV28,CASTLGLQPQHF
TRBJ2-3,TRBV7-7,CASSLTPQATDTQYF
TRBJ2-6,TRBV15,CATSREEVSGANVLTF
TRBJ2-7,TRBV14,CASSPRTGENGYEQYF